Each of the 27 T cell receptor beta chains below was sequenced from the same sample in a study of long-term antiretroviral therapy in people with HIV. Survey-level immunoSEQ v3.0 assays were run. Clones were sequenced by immunoSEQ multiplex PCR, and TCRdb holds only the in-frame ones, with some missing. Of roughly 29,000 clones in the sample, more than 80% are singletons; the top ten hold 7.3%. The specimen was unsorted PBMCs, collected 0.3 years after starting antiretroviral therapy. These receptors came from a man aged 35 to 55 with HIV.

The chain couples TRBV30 to TRBJ2-6, with D unresolved. Trimming shortened V by 5 bases and J by 0 bases, and 11 bases separated the two germline ends. Germline V gene data show CDR1 as GTSNPN and CDR2 as SVGIG (reference sequence). The CDR3 is made up of 15 amino acids. The CDR3 protein is CAWVNYPSGANVLTF. The CDR3 nucleotides read TGTGCCTGGGTTAACTACCCCTCTGGGGCCAACGTCCTGACTTTC.

V gene TRBV27 combines with J gene TRBJ2-1; weak D call: TRBD1 (5 bases). This CDR3 has 14 residues. The V end lost 6 bases, the J end lost 4 bases, and 13 bases lay between the germline ends. The germline V gene has CDR1 MNHEY and CDR2 SMNVEV (reference sequence). The CDR3 sequence is CASSFEAGYNEQFF. CDR3 DNA sequence: TGTGCCAGCAGCTTTGAAGCAGGGTACAATGAGCAGTTCTTC.

The chain carries TRBV5-4 and TRBJ2-2, with D hard to call. Germline loops: CDR1 SGHNT, CDR2 YYREEE (reference sequence). This CDR3 contains 14 residues. V was trimmed by 2 bases and J by 2 bases, leaving 7 bases between them. CDR3 sequence reads: CASSFSTNTGELFF. CDR3 DNA: TGTGCCAGCAGCTTCAGCACTAACACCGGGGAGCTGTTTTTT.

The rearrangement links TRBV19 to TRBJ1-4; D uncertain. Germline V gives CDR1 LNHDA, CDR2 SQIVND (reference sequence). V was trimmed by 5 bases and J by 9 bases, leaving 10 bases between them. There are 12 residues in the CDR3. The CDR3 region has the DNA TGTGCCAGTAGTCCGACTAGTCAAAAACTGTTTTTT. Residues: CASSPTSQKLFF.

This clone was recorded once. V usage is TRBV28 and J usage is TRBJ1-5; 7 bases line up with TRBD1. The CDR3 is 15 amino acids. J was trimmed by 7 bases and V by 3 bases; bases with no gene match: 9. The germline V gene has CDR1 MDHEN and CDR2 SYDVKM. CDR3 protein: CASSLPLAGGQPQHF. CDR3 bases: TGTGCCAGCAGTTTGCCCCTGGCAGGGGGACAGCCCCAGCATTTT.

This chain connects TRBV27 to TRBJ2-2; D not resolved. V was clipped by 3 bases and J by 0 bases, with 8 bases between them. The V gene's germline CDR1 is MNHEY and CDR2 SMNVEV (reference sequence). The CDR3 contains 15 residues. CDR3 nucleotide sequence: TGTGCCAGCAGTTTTGTCGGCGCGAACACCGGGGAGCTGTTTTTT. Translating it yields CASSFVGANTGELFF.

The J gene is TRBJ1-4, the V gene TRBV19; D unclear. Germline lookup yields CDR1 LNHDA and CDR2 SQIVND (reference sequence). The V and J ends lost 6 bases and 4 bases respectively, with 12 bases between them. The CDR3 runs 14 residues. The CDR3, as DNA: TGTGCCAGTAGCCGATACAGAGTTAATGAAAAACTGTTTTTT. It translates to CASSRYRVNEKLFF.

J is TRBJ1-6 and V is TRBV7-2, with D tentatively TRBD1 (5 bases). The germline V gene has CDR1 SGHTA and CDR2 FQGNSA. The CDR3 totals 14 residues. With 1 base removed from V and 6 bases from J, the gap between germline ends came to 7 bases. Here the CDR3 reads CASSLGGVNSPLHF. The DNA of the CDR3 is TGTGCCAGCAGCTTAGGGGGGGTTAATTCACCCCTCCACTTT.

The chain joins TRBV2 to TRBJ1-1; maybe TRBD1 (5 bases). In germline, CDR1 is SNHLY, CDR2 FYNNEI. The V end lost 7 bases, the J end lost 10 bases, and 25 bases lay between the germline ends. The CDR3 contains 15 residues. The CDR3 here is CASNPDSAKSGGAFF. As DNA, the CDR3 is TGTGCCAGCAACCCCGACAGCGCGAAATCCGGTGGAGCTTTCTTT.

This chain uses TRBV7-2 with TRBJ2-7, with D unclear. V gave up 5 bases and J gave up 2 bases, with 10 bases separating them. The CDR3 runs 13 residues. Germline CDR1 and CDR2: SGHTA and FQGNSA. In DNA form, the CDR3 reads TGTGCCAGCAGCCTTGAAGGCGCCTACGAGCAGTACTTC. Its protein product is CASSLEGAYEQYF.

The chain has TRBV19 and TRBJ1-5; D is ambiguous. Between the trimmed V and J ends, which lost 3 bases and 1 base, there was a span of 19 bases. In germline, CDR1 is LNHDA, CDR2 SQIVND (reference sequence). The CDR3 loop spans 18 amino acids. Written as DNA, the CDR3 is TGTGCCAGTAGTATTACCATAAGATTCCCCCAGAGCAATCAGCCCCAGCATTTT. This codes for CASSITIRFPQSNQPQHF.

The rearrangement uses TRBV4-1 and TRBJ1-3; the D gene is possibly TRBD1 (6 bases). In germline, CDR1 is MGHRA, CDR2 YSYEKL. This CDR3 has 15 amino acids. With 0 bases removed from V and 4 bases from J, the gap between germline ends came to 10 bases. The CDR3 sequence is CASSQESGVGNTIYF. The CDR3 coding sequence is TGCGCCAGCAGCCAAGAATCAGGGGTCGGAAACACCATATATTTT.

This clone was observed a single time. The chain combines TRBV7-8 with TRBJ2-7, with TRBD1 as a possible D gene (6 bases). The CDR3 covers 16 residues. Germline-derived CDR1 and CDR2 are SGHVS and FQNEAQ. Deletions cut 1 base from V and 1 base from J, with 14 bases between. The CDR3: CASSLGSRGLSYEQYF. The CDR3 DNA reads TGTGCCAGCAGCTTAGGGTCCAGGGGCCTGTCCTACGAGCAGTACTTC.

The chain is built from TRBV11-2 and TRBJ2-2; D not resolved. Germline CDR1 is SGHAT and CDR2 is FQNNGV. Between the trimmed V and J ends, which lost 4 bases and 3 bases, there was a span of 9 bases. The CDR3 sequence is 14 residues long. As DNA, the CDR3 is TGTGCCAGCAGCTCCCGTTCTTACACCGGGGAGCTGTTTTTT. This sequence encodes CASSSRSYTGELFF.

The chain uses TRBV7-2 and TRBJ2-5, with TRBD1 identical over 7 bases. CDR1 and CDR2 from the germline V gene are SGHTA and FQGNSA. The CDR3 is 15 amino acids. The V gene end was trimmed by 4 bases and the J gene end by 2 bases; junction bases not matched to a gene: 7. CDR3 protein: CASSSTGTVQETQYF. For the CDR3, the DNA is TGTGCCAGCAGCTCTACCGGGACAGTTCAAGAGACCCAGTACTTC.

The chain recombines TRBV27 with TRBJ1-1; D not resolved. Germline values: CDR1 MNHEY, CDR2 SMNVEV (reference sequence). The length of the CDR3 is 15 residues. Trimming took off 1 base at V and 1 base at J, with 10 bases between the two ends. The CDR3 spells CASSLWSTPNTEAFF. The DNA of the CDR3 is TGTGCCAGCAGTTTATGGTCGACACCGAACACTGAAGCTTTCTTT.

This clone occurred once. The rearrangement uses TRBV11-2 and TRBJ1-1; D gene uncertain. Germline V gene data show CDR1 as SGHAT and CDR2 as FQNNGV. V lost 3 bases, J lost 1 base, and 6 bases lay in between. This CDR3 is built from 13 residues. CDR3 amino acids: CASSFNGNTEAFF. CDR3 nucleotide sequence: TGTGCCAGCAGCTTTAACGGGAACACTGAAGCTTTCTTT. The full variable domain, its missing parts supplied by reference TRBV11-2 and TRBJ1-1, is EAGVAQSPRYKIIEKRQSVAFWCNPISGHATLYWYQQILGQGPKLLIQFQNNGVVDDSQLPKDRFSAERLKGVDSTLKIQPAKLEDSAVYLCASSFNGNTEAFFGQGTRLTVV.

The genes are TRBV7-9 and TRBJ2-7; 7 bases agree with TRBD2. J was trimmed by 5 bases and V by 3 bases; bases with no gene match: 10. The germline V gene has CDR1 SEHNR and CDR2 FQNEAQ (reference sequence). The CDR3 runs to 15 residues. The CDR3 sequence: CASSFSPSGKDEQYF. DNA for the CDR3: TGTGCCAGCAGCTTTAGTCCCAGCGGGAAGGACGAGCAGTACTTC. The variable domain in full, with the rest retrieved from reference TRBV7-9 and TRBJ2-7, is DTGVSQNPRHKITKRGQNVTFRCDPISEHNRLYWYRQTLGQGPEFLTYFQNEAQLEKSRLLSDRFSAERPKGSFSTLEIQRTEQGDSAMYLCASSFSPSGKDEQYFGPGTRLTVT.

The chain recombines TRBV6-4 with TRBJ2-5; D remains ambiguous. This CDR3 region has 13 residues. Trimming removed 5 bases from V and 4 bases from J, with 11 bases in between. The germline V gene has CDR1 MRHNA and CDR2 SNTAGT. The CDR3 region is CASSQNIAETQYF. The CDR3 coding sequence is TGTGCCAGCAGTCAGAACATCGCAGAGACCCAGTACTTC.

This clone appeared a single time. The J gene is TRBJ2-3, the V gene TRBV7-3; 13 bases line up with TRBD2. The CDR3 totals 16 residues. V was clipped by 6 bases and J by 6 bases; unmatched bases: 9. The germline CDR1 and CDR2 sequences are SGHTA and FQGTGA. CDR3 in DNA: TGTGCCAGCAGTCCCGGACTAGCGGGGGTCAGGGATACGCAGTATTTT. This gives the protein CASSPGLAGVRDTQYF.

The count of this clone is one. V is TRBV6-5 and J is TRBJ2-7; D tentatively fits TRBD1 or TRBD2 (5 bases each). Deletions cut 8 bases from V and 0 bases from J, with 14 bases between. The CDR3 is 14 amino acids. Germline V CDR1 and CDR2: MNHEY, SVGAGI. The CDR3 DNA sequence: TGTGCCAGCCGATCGGGACCCATCTCCTACGAGCAGTACTTC. Amino acids: CASRSGPISYEQYF.

Only a few counts were recorded for this clone. The V and J genes are TRBV4-3 and TRBJ1-2; D call uncertain. Deletions cut 0 bases from V and 6 bases from J, with 8 bases between. This CDR3 comprises 13 residues. In germline, CDR1 is LGHNA, CDR2 YSLEER. The CDR3 nucleotides are TGCGCCAGCAGCCAAGACGGGCCGGATGGCTACACCTTC. Amino acid sequence: CASSQDGPDGYTF.

The chain links TRBV28 to TRBJ2-1, with TRBD1 matching over 8 bases. The germline V gene has CDR1 MDHEN and CDR2 SYDVKM. With V trimmed by 5 bases and J by 7 bases, 7 bases remained unmatched. The CDR3 totals 14 residues. The chain's CDR3 is CASSPRGQVNEQFF. For the CDR3, the DNA is TGTGCCAGCAGTCCCAGGGGGCAGGTGAATGAGCAGTTCTTC. Drawing the rest from reference TRBV28 and TRBJ2-1, the complete variable domain is DVKVTQSSRYLVKRTGEKVFLECVQDMDHENMFWYRQDPGLGLRLIYFSYDVKMKEKGDIPEGYSVSREKKERFSLILESASTNQTSMYLCASSPRGQVNEQFFGPGTRLTVL.

The genes are TRBV9 and TRBJ2-5, with D unclear. The germline gives CDR1 SGDLS, CDR2 YYNGEE. The length of the CDR3 is 13 residues. The ends were cut back, 0 bases at V and 2 bases at J, with 5 bases in the middle. CDR3 DNA: TGTGCCAGCAGCGTAGCCTGGCAAGAGACCCAGTACTTC. Amino acids: CASSVAWQETQYF.

The chain employs TRBV20-1 and TRBJ2-7, with 7 bases that match TRBD1. The V and J ends lost 6 bases and 4 bases, in that order; junction bases with no gene match: 3. Germline-derived CDR1 and CDR2 are DFQATT and SNEGSKA (reference sequence). The CDR3 is 11 amino acids. The CDR3 loop is CSAGDRYEQYF. CDR3 nucleotide sequence: TGCAGTGCCGGGGACAGATACGAGCAGTACTTC.

V is TRBV28 and J is TRBJ2-1; 9 bases are a match to TRBD2. The CDR3 is 14 residues long. Germline CDR1 is MDHEN and CDR2 is SYDVKM. V gave up 6 bases and J gave up 4 bases; unmatched junction bases: 4. For the CDR3, the DNA is TGTGCCAGCAGGGAACTAGCGGGTTACAATGAGCAGTTCTTC. Its protein is CASRELAGYNEQFF.

The J gene is TRBJ2-3, the V gene TRBV5-1; 7 positions agree with TRBD1. This CDR3 has 14 residues. CDR1 SGHRS and CDR2 YFSETQ come from the germline V gene. J was trimmed by 5 bases and V by 7 bases; bases with no gene match: 10. The CDR3 region has the DNA TGCGCCAGCGCCTTCGAGGGGGCCGGAGATACGCAGTATTTT. Protein sequence: CASAFEGAGDTQYF.